These T cell receptor beta chains were read from a single sample in a study of T cell responses to AZD1222 COVID-19 vaccine. Profiling relied on immunoSEQ multiplex PCR, and the TCRdb table lists in-frame clones only, not all of them. The sample records under 200,000 clones, about 88% being singletons. Sequenced material: peripheral blood, taken on day 0 of AZD1222 vaccination. The receptors originated from an adult in good health. The CDR3 runs from the conserved cysteine through the conserved F or W. A D gene is named only where the DNA matches it firmly. A row's size may be missing; if present it is once, few, many or a size class.

>TRBJ1-1|.|.|TRBV10-3|14
CAISRDLLNTEAFF
TGTGCCATCAGTAGGGACCTCTTGAACACTGAAGCTTTCTTT
>TRBJ2-1|.|.|TRBV2|14
CASRRSSSYNEQFF
TGTGCCAGCAGGAGAAGTAGCTCCTACAATGAGCAGTTCTTC
>TRBJ1-4|.|.|TRBV7-2|16
CASSLGGGGMDEKLFF
TGTGCCAGCAGCTTAGGAGGGGGGGGGATGGATGAAAAACTGTTTTTT
>TRBJ2-1|.|.|TRBV5-8|15
CASSFSSGSYNEQFF
TGTGCCAGCAGCTTTAGTAGCGGCTCCTACAATGAGCAGTTCTTC
>TRBJ1-2|.|.|TRBV27|16
CASSFLRGRMNYGYTF
TGTGCCAGCAGTTTCCTACGGGGAAGGATGAACTATGGCTACACCTTC
>TRBJ2-7|once|.|TRBV5-1|14
CASSKPGVTYEQYF
TGCGCCAGCAGCAAGCCAGGGGTGACCTACGAGCAGTACTTC
>TRBJ1-3|.|TRBD1|TRBV30|16
CAWSVRQGVSGNTIYF
TGTGCCTGGAGTGTACGACAGGGGGTCTCTGGAAACACCATATATTTT
>TRBJ2-5|.|TRBD2|TRBV29-1|14
CSVAGTSQKETQYF
TGCAGCGTTGCAGGGACTAGCCAAAAAGAGACCCAGTACTTC
>TRBJ2-4|.|TRBD1|TRBV9|15
CASSALQGTKNIQYF
TGTGCCAGCAGCGCCCTACAGGGGACGAAAAACATTCAGTACTTC
>TRBJ2-2|once|.|TRBV9|14
CASSPDRYTGELFF
TGTGCCAGCAGTCCTGACAGATACACCGGGGAGCTGTTTTTT
>TRBJ1-1|many|TRBD1|TRBV7-9|14
CASSGQGASTEAFF
TGTGCCAGCAGCGGACAGGGGGCGAGCACTGAAGCTTTCTTT
>TRBJ2-1|.|.|TRBV5-4|14
CASSLAAGWNEQFF
TGTGCCAGCAGCCTCGCCGCAGGGTGGAATGAGCAGTTCTTC
>TRBJ1-4|.|.|TRBV9|15
CASSLMDGVGEKLFF
TGTGCCAGCAGCCTCATGGACGGAGTGGGAGAAAAACTGTTTTTT
>TRBJ2-3|.|.|TRBV20-1|16
CSASLGQSKPPDTQYF
TGCAGTGCTAGTTTAGGACAGTCGAAACCCCCAGATACGCAGTATTTT
>TRBJ1-5|.|.|TRBV28|14
CASSLMGEGQPQHF
TGTGCCAGCAGTTTAATGGGAGAGGGTCAGCCCCAGCATTTT
>TRBJ1-4|.|.|TRBV5-4|14
CASSPDSVNEKLFF
TGTGCCAGCAGCCCGGACTCAGTTAATGAAAAACTGTTTTTT
>TRBJ2-5|.|.|TRBV7-2|14
CASSLGGGGETQYF
TGTGCCAGCAGCTTAGGAGGGGGGGGAGAGACCCAGTACTTC
>TRBJ1-1|.|.|TRBV6-6|13
CASSYSSNTEAFF
TGTGCCAGCAGTTACTCGAGTAACACTGAAGCTTTCTTT
>TRBJ1-1|many|.|TRBV6-4|15
CASSDSPDSNTEAFF
TGTGCCAGCAGTGACTCTCCGGACAGTAACACTGAAGCTTTCTTT
>TRBJ2-7|.|TRBD1|TRBV2|16
CASSDPGQGNSYEQYF
TGTGCCAGCAGTGACCCCGGACAGGGCAACTCCTACGAGCAGTACTTC
>TRBJ1-1|.|.|TRBV5-1|15
CASSQKALLNTEAFF
TGCGCCAGCAGCCAGAAGGCCCTTTTGAACACTGAAGCTTTCTTT
>TRBJ1-4|.|TRBD1|TRBV28|14
CATELQGLNEKLFF
TGTGCCACCGAATTACAGGGGCTTAATGAAAAACTGTTTTTT
>TRBJ2-3|.|.|TRBV5-1|17
CASSSRPRIISTDTQYF
TGCGCCAGCAGCTCGAGACCTCGGATTATTAGCACAGATACGCAGTATTTT
>TRBJ1-1|.|.|TRBV28|15
CASSFHPGLNTEAFF
TGTGCCAGCAGTTTTCACCCGGGGCTGAACACTGAAGCTTTCTTT
>TRBJ2-1|.|.|TRBV7-9|11
CATTGANEQFF
TGTGCCACCACAGGAGCGAATGAGCAGTTCTTC
>TRBJ1-3|.|.|TRBV30|13
CAWSSDMANTIYF
TGTGCCTGGAGTTCGGACATGGCAAACACCATATATTTT
>TRBJ1-2|few|TRBD1|TRBV9|15
CASSVDLGRGYGYTF
TGTGCCAGCAGCGTAGATCTTGGCAGGGGGTATGGCTACACCTTC
>TRBJ1-2|few|TRBD1|TRBV6-5|15
CASSTTTQGTYGYTF
TGTGCCAGCAGTACTACTACACAGGGGACCTATGGCTACACCTTC
>TRBJ1-3|.|TRBD1|TRBV7-2|17
CASSLNPGQGIGNTIYF
TGTGCCAGCAGCCTAAACCCGGGACAGGGTATCGGAAACACCATATATTTT
>TRBJ1-6|.|TRBD1|TRBV6-5|15
CASRKGTDYNSPLHF
TGTGCCAGCAGGAAAGGGACAGACTATAATTCACCCCTCCACTTT
>TRBJ2-5|.|TRBD1|TRBV6-5|16
CASSYSSGRGRETQYF
TGTGCCAGCAGTTACTCGAGTGGCAGGGGGCGGGAGACCCAGTACTTC
>TRBJ2-2|.|.|TRBV5-6|13
CASSSSLTGELFF
TGTGCCAGCAGCTCCAGCTTAACCGGGGAGCTGTTTTTT
>TRBJ2-3|.|TRBD2|TRBV6-2/TRBV6-3|15
CASSQLAGRTDTQYF
TGTGCCAGCAGCCAACTAGCGGGACGCACAGATACGCAGTATTTT
>TRBJ2-7|.|TRBD1|TRBV2|14
CARRRAGGLDEQYF
TGTGCCAGACGTCGGGCAGGGGGTTTGGACGAGCAGTACTTC
>TRBJ1-1|.|.|TRBV29-1|12
CSVPGLGTEAFF
TGCAGCGTTCCCGGGCTGGGCACTGAAGCTTTCTTT
>TRBJ2-3|.|.|TRBV2|13
CASGPGSTDTQYF
TGTGCCAGCGGGCCGGGGAGCACAGATACGCAGTATTTT
>TRBJ2-1|.|TRBD2|TRBV9|15
CASSATSGSIHEQFF
TGTGCCAGCAGCGCTACTAGCGGGAGTATACATGAGCAGTTCTTC
>TRBJ2-5|few|TRBD1|TRBV4-2|16
CASSQNSGTGGETQYF
TGTGCCAGCAGCCAAAATTCCGGGACAGGGGGGGAGACCCAGTACTTC
>TRBJ2-1|.|.|TRBV4-3|13
CASSQDGGREQFF
TGCGCCAGCAGCCAAGATGGCGGACGGGAGCAGTTCTTC
>TRBJ2-1|.|.|TRBV27|15
CASSAPGGFRNEQFF
TGTGCCAGCAGTGCGCCTGGAGGCTTCAGGAATGAGCAGTTCTTC